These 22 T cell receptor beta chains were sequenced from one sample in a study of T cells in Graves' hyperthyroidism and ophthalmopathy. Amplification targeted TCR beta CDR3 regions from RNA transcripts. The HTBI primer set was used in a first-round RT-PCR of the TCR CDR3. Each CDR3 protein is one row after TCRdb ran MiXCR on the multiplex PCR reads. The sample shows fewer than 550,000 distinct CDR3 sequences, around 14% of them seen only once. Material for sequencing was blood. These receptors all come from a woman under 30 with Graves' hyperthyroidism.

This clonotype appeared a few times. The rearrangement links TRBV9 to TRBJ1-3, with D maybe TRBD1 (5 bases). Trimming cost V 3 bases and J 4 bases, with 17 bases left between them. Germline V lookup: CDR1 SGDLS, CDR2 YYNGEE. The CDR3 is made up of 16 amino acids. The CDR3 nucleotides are TGTGCCAGCAGCGGTGGGACGGCAGGGCGAGGAAACACCATATATTTT. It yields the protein CASSGGTAGRGNTIYF.

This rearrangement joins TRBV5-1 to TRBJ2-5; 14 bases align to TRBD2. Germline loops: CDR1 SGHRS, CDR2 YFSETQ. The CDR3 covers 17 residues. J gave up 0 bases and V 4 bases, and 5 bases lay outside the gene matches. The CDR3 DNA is TGCGCCAGCAGCAGAGGGACTAGCGGGAGCTACCAAGAGACCCAGTACTTC. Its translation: CASSRGTSGSYQETQYF.

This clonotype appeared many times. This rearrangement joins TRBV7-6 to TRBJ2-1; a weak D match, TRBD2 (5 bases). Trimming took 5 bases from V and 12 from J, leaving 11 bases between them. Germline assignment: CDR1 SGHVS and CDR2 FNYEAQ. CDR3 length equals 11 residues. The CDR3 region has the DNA TGTGCCAGCAGCCGGGGATGGGGGCAGTTCTTC. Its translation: CASSRGWGQFF.

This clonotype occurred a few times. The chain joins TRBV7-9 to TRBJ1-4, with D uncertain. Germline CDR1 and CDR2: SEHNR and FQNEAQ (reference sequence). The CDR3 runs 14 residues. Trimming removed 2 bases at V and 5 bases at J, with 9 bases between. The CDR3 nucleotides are TGTGCCAGCAGCTTATCGGGATTCAATGAAAAACTGTTTTTT. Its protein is CASSLSGFNEKLFF.

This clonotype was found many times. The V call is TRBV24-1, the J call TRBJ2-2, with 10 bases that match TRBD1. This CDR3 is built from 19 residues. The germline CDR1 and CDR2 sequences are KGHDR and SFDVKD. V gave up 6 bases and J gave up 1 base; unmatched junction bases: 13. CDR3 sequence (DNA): TGTGCCACCAGTCTGGGTACGGGACAGGGGAAGTTGAACACCGGGGAGCTGTTTTTT. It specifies CATSLGTGQGKLNTGELFF.

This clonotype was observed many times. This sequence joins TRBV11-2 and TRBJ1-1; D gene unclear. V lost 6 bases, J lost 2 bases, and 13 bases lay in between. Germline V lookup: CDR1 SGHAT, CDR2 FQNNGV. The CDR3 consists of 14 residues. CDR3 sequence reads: CASSQRRINTEAFF. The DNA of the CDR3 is TGTGCCAGCAGTCAAAGACGGATTAACACTGAAGCTTTCTTT.

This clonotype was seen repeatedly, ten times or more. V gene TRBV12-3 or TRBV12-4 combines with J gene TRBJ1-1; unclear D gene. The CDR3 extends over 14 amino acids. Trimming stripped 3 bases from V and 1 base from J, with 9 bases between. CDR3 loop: CASSLRAPNTEAFF. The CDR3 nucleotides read TGTGCCAGCAGTTTGAGGGCACCGAACACTGAAGCTTTCTTT.

As DNA, the CDR3 is TGTGCCAGCAGCTTGTTACAGGCTCAAGAGACCCAGTACTTC. Protein product: CASSLLQAQETQYF. The chain has TRBV5-5 and TRBJ2-5, with D possibly matching TRBD1 (5 bases). The CDR3 totals 14 residues. Germline V gene lookup returns CDR1 SGHKS and CDR2 YYEKEE (reference sequence). Trimming shortened V by 1 base and J by 2 bases, and 9 bases separated the two germline ends. Complete variable domain (other parts from reference TRBV5-5 and TRBJ2-5): DAGVTQSPTHLIKTRGQQVTLRCSPISGHKSVSWYQQVLGQGPQFIFQYYEKEERGRGNFPDRFSARQFPNYSSELNVNALLLGDSALYLCASSLLQAQETQYFGPGTRLLVL.

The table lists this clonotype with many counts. The CDR3 here is CASSLARYQETQYF. The CDR3 bases are TGTGCCAGCAGCTTAGCCAGGTACCAAGAGACCCAGTACTTC. The rearrangement joins TRBV13 to TRBJ2-5, with D hard to call. CDR3 size: 14 residues. In germline, CDR1 is PRHDT, CDR2 FYEKMQ (reference sequence). Trimming left V 1 base short and J 0 bases short, with 6 bases between. The variable domain in full, with the rest retrieved from reference TRBV13 and TRBJ2-5, is AAGVIQSPRHLIKEKRETATLKCYPIPRHDTVYWYQQGPGQDPQFLISFYEKMQSDKGSIPDRFSAQQFSDYHSELNMSSLELGDSALYFCASSLARYQETQYFGPGTRLLVL.

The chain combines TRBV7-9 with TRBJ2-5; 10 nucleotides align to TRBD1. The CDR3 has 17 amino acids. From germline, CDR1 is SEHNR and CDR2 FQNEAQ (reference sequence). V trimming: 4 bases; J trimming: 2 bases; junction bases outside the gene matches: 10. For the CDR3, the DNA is TGTGCCAGCAGCTCCTCTCCGGGACAGGGGACGCAAGAGACCCAGTACTTC. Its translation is CASSSSPGQGTQETQYF.

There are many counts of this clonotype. This chain's CDR3 is CASSLWMTDQGYTF. In DNA form, the CDR3 reads TGTGCCAGCAGCTTGTGGATGACGGACCAAGGCTACACCTTC. The rearrangement uses TRBV5-6 and TRBJ1-2; D is uncertain. V was clipped by 1 base and J by 8 bases, with 15 bases between them. CDR3 size: 14 residues. Germline V gene data show CDR1 as SGHDT and CDR2 as YYEEEE.

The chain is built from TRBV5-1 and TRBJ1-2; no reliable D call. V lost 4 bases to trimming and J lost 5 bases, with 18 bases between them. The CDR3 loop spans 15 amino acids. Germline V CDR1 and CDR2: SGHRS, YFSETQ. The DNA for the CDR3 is TGCGCCAGCAGCCAGGCGTCTCAGGCCTATTATGGCTACACCTTC. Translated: CASSQASQAYYGYTF. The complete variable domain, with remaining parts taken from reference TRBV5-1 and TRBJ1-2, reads KAGVTQTPRYLIKTRGQQVTLSCSPISGHRSVSWYQQTPGQGLQFLFEYFSETQRNKGNFPGRFSGRQFSNSRSEMNVSTLELGDSALYLCASSQASQAYYGYTFGSGTRLTVV.

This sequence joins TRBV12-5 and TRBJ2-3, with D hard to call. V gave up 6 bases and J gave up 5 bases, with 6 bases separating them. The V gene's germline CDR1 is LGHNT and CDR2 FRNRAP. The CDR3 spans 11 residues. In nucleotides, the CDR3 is TGTGCTAGTGGATACGGAGATACGCAGTATTTT. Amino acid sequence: CASGYGDTQYF.

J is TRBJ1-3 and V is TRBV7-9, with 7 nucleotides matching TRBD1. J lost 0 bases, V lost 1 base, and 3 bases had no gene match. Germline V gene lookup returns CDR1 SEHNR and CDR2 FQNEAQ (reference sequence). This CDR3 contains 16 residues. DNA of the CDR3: TGTGCCAGCAGCTTAGGGACAGGACCCTCTGGAAACACCATATATTTT. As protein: CASSLGTGPSGNTIYF.

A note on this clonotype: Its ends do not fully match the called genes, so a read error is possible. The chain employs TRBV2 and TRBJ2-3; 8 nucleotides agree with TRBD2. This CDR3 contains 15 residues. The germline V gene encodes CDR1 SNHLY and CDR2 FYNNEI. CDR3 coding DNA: TGTGCCAGCAGTGAAGACGGGAGGGGCACAGATGCGCAGTATTTT. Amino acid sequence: CASSEDGRGTDAQYF. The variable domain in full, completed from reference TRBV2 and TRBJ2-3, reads EPEVTQTPSHQVTQMGQEVILRCVPISNHLYFYWYRQILGQKVEFLVSFYNNEISEKSEIFDDQFSVERPDGSNFTLKIRSTKLEDSAMYFCASSEDGRGTDAQYFGPGTRLTVL.

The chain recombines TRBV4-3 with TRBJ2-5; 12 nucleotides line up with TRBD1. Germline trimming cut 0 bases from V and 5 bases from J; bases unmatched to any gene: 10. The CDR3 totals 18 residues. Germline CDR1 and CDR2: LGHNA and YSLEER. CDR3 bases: TGCGCCAGCAGCCAAGAACCACCGGGGACAGGGGGCCGGGAGACCCAGTACTTC. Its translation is CASSQEPPGTGGRETQYF.

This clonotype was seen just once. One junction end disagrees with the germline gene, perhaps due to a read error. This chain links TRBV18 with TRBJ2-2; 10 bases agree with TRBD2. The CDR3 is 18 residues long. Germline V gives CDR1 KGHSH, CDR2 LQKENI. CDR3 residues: CASSRTGTSAPNTGGLFF. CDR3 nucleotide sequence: TGTGCCAGCTCACGAACCGGGACTAGCGCGCCGAACACCGGGGGGCTGTTTTTT.

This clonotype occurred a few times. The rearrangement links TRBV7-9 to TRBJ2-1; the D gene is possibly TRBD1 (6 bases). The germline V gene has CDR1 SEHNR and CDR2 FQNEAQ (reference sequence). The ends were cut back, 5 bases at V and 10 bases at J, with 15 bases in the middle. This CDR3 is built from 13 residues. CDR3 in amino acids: CASSPPDSKEQFF. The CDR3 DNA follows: TGTGCCAGCAGCCCCCCGGACAGCAAGGAGCAGTTCTTC.

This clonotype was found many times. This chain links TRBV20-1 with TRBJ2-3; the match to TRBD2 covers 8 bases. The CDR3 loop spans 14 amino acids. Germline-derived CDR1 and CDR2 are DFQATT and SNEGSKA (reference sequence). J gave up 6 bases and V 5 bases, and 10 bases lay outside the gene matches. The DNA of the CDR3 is TGCAGTGCTCATGATCGGGGGGGCCACGATACGCAGTATTTT. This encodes CSAHDRGGHDTQYF.

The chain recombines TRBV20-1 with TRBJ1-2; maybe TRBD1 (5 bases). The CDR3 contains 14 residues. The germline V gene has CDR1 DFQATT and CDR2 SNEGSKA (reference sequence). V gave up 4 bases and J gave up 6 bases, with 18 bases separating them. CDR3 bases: TGCAGTGCTACCGCCTCCGACAGTGGTCATGGCTACACCTTC. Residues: CSATASDSGHGYTF.

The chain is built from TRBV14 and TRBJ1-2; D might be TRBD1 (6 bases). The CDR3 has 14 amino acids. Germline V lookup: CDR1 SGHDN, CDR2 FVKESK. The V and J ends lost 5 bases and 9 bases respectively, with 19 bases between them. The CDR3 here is CASSKDSYGGSYTF. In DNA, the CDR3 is TGTGCCAGCAGCAAGGACAGCTATGGCGGTAGCTACACCTTC.

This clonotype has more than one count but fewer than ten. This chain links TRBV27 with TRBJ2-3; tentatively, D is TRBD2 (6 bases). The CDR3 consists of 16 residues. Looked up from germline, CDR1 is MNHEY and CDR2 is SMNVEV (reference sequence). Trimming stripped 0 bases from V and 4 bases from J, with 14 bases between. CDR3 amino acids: CASSLSVGTGPDTQYF. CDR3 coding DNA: TGTGCCAGCAGTTTATCGGTTGGGACTGGGCCAGATACGCAGTATTTT.